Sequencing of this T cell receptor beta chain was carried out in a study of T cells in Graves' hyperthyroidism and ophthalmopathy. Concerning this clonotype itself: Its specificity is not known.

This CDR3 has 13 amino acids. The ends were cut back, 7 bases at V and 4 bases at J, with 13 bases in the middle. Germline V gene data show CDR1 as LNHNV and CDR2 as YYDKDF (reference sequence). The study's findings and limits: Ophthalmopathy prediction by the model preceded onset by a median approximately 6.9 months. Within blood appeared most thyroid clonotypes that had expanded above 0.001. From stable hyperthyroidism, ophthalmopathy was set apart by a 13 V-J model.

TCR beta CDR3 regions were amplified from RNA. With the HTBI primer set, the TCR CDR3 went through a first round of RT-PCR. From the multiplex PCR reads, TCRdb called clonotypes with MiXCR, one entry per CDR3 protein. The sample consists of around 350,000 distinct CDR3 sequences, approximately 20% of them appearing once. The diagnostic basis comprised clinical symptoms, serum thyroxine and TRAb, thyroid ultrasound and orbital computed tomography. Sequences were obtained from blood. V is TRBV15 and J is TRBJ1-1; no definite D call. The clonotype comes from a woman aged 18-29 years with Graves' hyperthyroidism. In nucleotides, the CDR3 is TGTGCCACCACCCTACCGATGGCCACTGAAGCTTTCTTT. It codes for CATTLPMATEAFF.